A selection of T cell receptor beta chains follows, all from one sample in a study of cytomegalovirus exposure and HLA in healthy donors. Repertoires were generated with immunoSEQ multiplex PCR, while TCRdb's copy carries only in-frame clones and drops some. The sample carries around 230,000 clones, 75% to 90% recorded once. The sample consisted of PBMCs. The receptors were gathered from a woman in her twenties or thirties in good health and CMV-seropositive. CDR3s include the opening cysteine and the closing phenylalanine or tryptophan. Fields, in order: J gene, V gene, D gene, clone size, CDR3 DNA, CDR3 protein. The D gene is left open where the match is weak. The size entry is marked missing in some rows and otherwise reads once, few, many or a size class.

TRBJ2-7 TRBV11-2 TRBD2 . TGTGCCAGCAGCTTAGATACTAGCGGGTGGAGCTCCTACGAGCAGTACTTC CASSLDTSGWSSYEQYF
TRBJ1-4 TRBV7-9 . . TGTGCCAGCAGCTCGATCCCCGGTGAAAAACTGTTTTTT CASSSIPGEKLFF
TRBJ1-2 TRBV5-4 . once TGTGCCAGCAGCTTGGCCACAGGGCCGTGGGGCTACACCTTC CASSLATGPWGYTF
TRBJ2-7 TRBV28 . . TGTGCCAGCAGTTTCTCAAGACCGGGGAGTCCCTACGAGCAGTACTTC CASSFSRPGSPYEQYF
TRBJ2-1 TRBV29-1 . . TGCAGCGGGGAGTGGAGGAAGGGCGCTGAGCAGTTCTTC CSGEWRKGAEQFF
TRBJ1-1 TRBV9 TRBD1 . TGTGCCAGCAGCGTAGAGGACAGGAAACCTCTGAACACTGAAGCTTTCTTT CASSVEDRKPLNTEAFF
TRBJ2-1 TRBV6-1 TRBD2 . TGTGCCAGCACCCGGGGACTAGCGCTTTACAATGAGCAGTTCTTC CASTRGLALYNEQFF
TRBJ2-7 TRBV5-5 . . TGTGCCAGCAGAAGGGGGGGCTACGAGCAGTACTTC CASRRGGYEQYF
TRBJ2-2 TRBV5-6 . . TGTGCCAGCAGCTTGAGTACAGGCAACACCGGGGAGCTGTTTTTT CASSLSTGNTGELFF
TRBJ1-1 TRBV5-1 . . TGCGCCAGCAGACAGGACCTGAACACTGAAGCTTTCTTT CASRQDLNTEAFF